These 32 T cell receptor beta chains share one sample of origin, sequenced in a study of human T cells and chemical hapten exposure. TCRdb reprocessed the RACE reads with MiXCR, giving one entry per CDR3 protein. The data show around 42,000 distinct CDR3 sequences, with 9.5% to 15% seen just once and about 5.7% held by the top ten. Described time point: pre-sensitization, week 0. The sample's treatment: therapeutic diphenylcyclopropenone sensitization with weekly scalp DPC. Sample: whole blood, taken in connection with sensitization to the hapten diphenylcyclopropenone (DPC). All receptors derive from a woman aged 25-40 years with alopecia areata. Some clones in this sample may be carry-over from other donors' samples.

The genes are TRBV14 and TRBJ2-3; D might be TRBD1 (5 bases). Germline-derived CDR1 and CDR2 are SGHDN and FVKESK. The V end lost 7 bases, the J end lost 0 bases, and 14 bases lay between the germline ends. The CDR3 length is 15 residues. The CDR3 sequence is CASTPRGTSTDTQYF. The CDR3, as DNA: TGTGCCAGCACCCCTAGGGGTACTAGCACAGATACGCAGTATTTT.

This clonotype has ten or more counts. The gene calls are TRBV7-2 and TRBJ2-3; the D gene could be TRBD1 or TRBD2 (5 bases each). This CDR3 is built from 14 residues. V was shortened by 2 bases and J by 2 bases, with 8 bases between the two germline ends. CDR1 is SGHTA, CDR2 FQGNSA, per germline. CDR3 region: CASSLRGTTDTQYF. The CDR3 DNA sequence: TGTGCCAGCAGCTTAAGAGGGACCACAGATACGCAGTATTTT.

The rearrangement uses TRBV28 and TRBJ1-1; no firm D call. The CDR3 is 12 residues long. Germline CDR1 and CDR2: MDHEN and SYDVKM. The V gene lost 6 bases and the J gene lost 1 base, with 6 bases spanning the gap. For the CDR3, the DNA is TGTGCCAGCAGGTGGTCGAACACTGAAGCTTTCTTT. This encodes CASRWSNTEAFF.

This clonotype was detected only a few times. The rearrangement links TRBV14 to TRBJ2-1; no definite D call. Trimming took off 4 bases at V and 7 bases at J, with 5 bases between the two ends. CDR3 size: 11 residues. Per germline, CDR1 SGHDN and CDR2 FVKESK. The CDR3 bases are TGTGCCAGCAGCCGTCGAAATGAGCAGTTCTTC. Its protein is CASSRRNEQFF.

This clonotype showed up many times. The chain couples TRBV6-2 or TRBV6-3 to TRBJ2-7; D is ambiguous. Germline V CDR1 and CDR2: MNHEY, SVGEGT. The CDR3 has 11 amino acids. Trimming left V 9 bases short and J 6 bases short, with 12 bases between. The CDR3 DNA reads TGTGCCAGATTAAAGAGTCCCGAGCAGTACTTC. Protein: CARLKSPEQYF.

The chain employs TRBV5-1 and TRBJ1-1; a weak D match, TRBD1 (6 bases). Looked up from germline, CDR1 is SGHRS and CDR2 is YFSETQ. CDR3 length: 13 residues. V lost 7 bases and J 2 bases, leaving 12 bases between the germline ends. CDR3 protein: CASGEQGNTEAFF. For the CDR3, the DNA is TGCGCCAGCGGGGAACAGGGTAACACTGAAGCTTTCTTT.

This clonotype was counted ten times or more. This chain uses TRBV28 with TRBJ2-7; the match to TRBD2 covers 10 bases. After removal of 8 bases from V and 2 bases from J, the junction contained 3 bases not matched to a gene. CDR3 length equals 13 residues. Looked up from germline, CDR1 is MDHEN and CDR2 is SYDVKM. The CDR3 DNA reads as TGTGCCAGCGGACTAGCGGCTACCTACGAGCAGTACTTC. As protein: CASGLAATYEQYF.

This clonotype was seen a handful of times. The rearrangement joins TRBV6-5 to TRBJ2-3; 10 bases agree with TRBD2. Germline CDR1 is MNHEY and CDR2 is SVGAGI. The CDR3 length is 15 residues. After removal of 5 bases from V and 3 bases from J, the junction contained 5 bases not matched to a gene. CDR3 sequence: CASSPGLAATDTQYF. CDR3 coding DNA: TGTGCCAGCAGTCCTGGACTAGCGGCGACAGATACGCAGTATTTT.

At least ten counts were recorded for this clonotype. The chain has TRBV7-2 and TRBJ1-2, with TRBD1 matching 9 bases. CDR1 and CDR2 (germline): SGHTA, FQGNSA. This CDR3 spans 15 amino acids. The J segment lost 4 bases and the V segment lost 5 bases, leaving 8 bases of the junction unmatched. CDR3 nucleotides: TGTGCCAGCAGCCGCAGTACAGGGGGCAGCTATGGCTACACCTTC. This sequence encodes CASSRSTGGSYGYTF.

The chain combines TRBV28 with TRBJ1-6, with D perhaps matching TRBD1 (5 bases). Looked up from germline, CDR1 is MDHEN and CDR2 is SYDVKM. CDR3 length: 16 residues. The V end lost 0 bases, the J end lost 7 bases, and 13 bases lay between the germline ends. CDR3: CASSLWYDSRNSPLHF. The CDR3 DNA reads as TGTGCCAGCAGTTTATGGTATGACAGCCGAAATTCACCCCTCCACTTT.

With respect to this clonotype: An end of the junction differs from the germline gene, which may be a read error. The chain joins TRBV4-3 to TRBJ2-5, with D uncertain. This CDR3 is 13 amino acids long. CDR1 and CDR2 (germline): LGHNA, YSLEER. This chain's CDR3 is CASSQSQQEAQYF. The DNA of the CDR3 is TGCGCCAGCAGCCAGTCGCAGCAAGAGGCCCAGTACTTC.

V gene TRBV21-1 combines with J gene TRBJ2-7. TRBV21-1 is annotated as a pseudogene. The CDR3 is made up of 14 amino acids. The CDR3 here is CASSQADSSYEQYF. DNA of the CDR3: TGTGCCAGCAGCCAAGCGGATAGCTCCTACGAGCAGTACTTC.

This clonotype was detected ten times or more. DNA for the CDR3: TGCAGCGTTGGAGCACTGGTAGAGACCCAGTACTTC. Translating it yields CSVGALVETQYF. J is TRBJ2-5 and V is TRBV29-1, with unresolved D. V lost 4 bases, J lost 4 bases, and 10 bases lay in between. The germline gives CDR1 SQVTM, CDR2 ANQGSEA. The CDR3 is 12 residues long.

This clonotype was seen at least ten times. The chain is built from TRBV29-1 and TRBJ1-2; D is possibly TRBD1 (6 bases). V was trimmed by 2 bases and J by 3 bases, leaving 7 bases between them. Germline lookup yields CDR1 SQVTM and CDR2 ANQGSEA. The CDR3 runs 12 residues. The CDR3 sequence is CSVEQGHYGYTF. The CDR3 region has the DNA TGCAGCGTTGAACAGGGGCACTATGGCTACACCTTC.

This clonotype has at least ten counts. This rearrangement joins TRBV14 to TRBJ2-1, with 8 bases matching TRBD2. This CDR3 has 13 amino acids. The junction had 9 bases not matched to a gene; V was cut back by 1 base and J by 16 bases. CDR1 is SGHDN, CDR2 FVKESK, per germline. CDR3 protein: CASSQALAGDTFF. The CDR3 nucleotides read TGTGCCAGCAGCCAAGCGCTAGCGGGTGATACCTTCTTC.

This clonotype was counted ten times or more. The V call is TRBV24-1, the J call TRBJ1-1; TRBD1 is a possible D gene (6 bases). The CDR3 has 13 amino acids. CDR1 and CDR2 from the germline V gene are KGHDR and SFDVKD. Trimming left V 6 bases short and J 5 bases short, with 12 bases between. CDR3 sequence: CATSRGAQTEAFF. The CDR3 nucleotides read TGTGCCACCAGTCGGGGGGCGCAGACTGAAGCTTTCTTT.

There are a few counts of this clonotype. The rearrangement uses TRBV11-2 and TRBJ2-4; TRBD2 aligns across 8 bases. In germline, CDR1 is SGHAT, CDR2 FQNNGV. V was pared by 0 bases and J by 1 base, with 14 bases of the junction left unmatched. The CDR3 loop spans 20 amino acids. The CDR3 nucleotides read TGTGCCAGCAGCTTAGATCACTTTGCGGGAGGATTTGGGGCCAAAAACATTCAGTACTTC. It encodes CASSLDHFAGGFGAKNIQYF.

This clonotype was found many times. The chain links TRBV13 to TRBJ2-6; 9 nucleotides agree with TRBD1. CDR1 is PRHDT, CDR2 FYEKMQ, per germline (reference sequence). Trimming took 5 bases from V and 2 from J; bases not matched to a gene: 7. The CDR3 is 17 residues long. This chain's CDR3 is CASSPDRGTTGANVLTF. CDR3 DNA: TGTGCCAGCAGCCCAGACAGGGGGACTACTGGGGCCAACGTCCTGACTTTC. Drawing the rest from reference TRBV13 and TRBJ2-6, the complete variable domain is AAGVIQSPRHLIKEKRETATLKCYPIPRHDTVYWYQQGPGQDPQFLISFYEKMQSDKGSIPDRFSAQQFSDYHSELNMSSLELGDSALYFCASSPDRGTTGANVLTFGAGSRLTVL.

The chain couples TRBV7-2 to TRBJ2-2; the D gene is possibly TRBD1 (5 bases). The V end was cut by 3 bases, the J end by 4 bases, with 15 bases between. The CDR3 runs 16 residues. From germline, CDR1 is SGHTA and CDR2 FQGNSA. CDR3 DNA sequence: TGTGCCAGCAGCTTGCCTTCTAGGGGCGGCACCGGGGAGCTGTTTTTT. It translates to CASSLPSRGGTGELFF.

This clonotype was observed at least ten times. The chain is built from TRBV7-6 and TRBJ2-5; D perhaps matches TRBD1 (6 bases). CDR3 length: 13 amino acids. Germline V lookup: CDR1 SGHVS, CDR2 FNYEAQ. The V and J ends lost 1 base and 9 bases respectively, with 12 bases between them. As DNA, the CDR3 is TGTGCCAGCAGCTTAGGGGCCGCAGGGGCCCAGTACTTC. Protein sequence: CASSLGAAGAQYF.

The rearrangement links TRBV29-1 to TRBJ2-5; 11 bases align to TRBD1. V lost 5 bases and J lost 1; bases outside the gene matches: 9. In germline, CDR1 is SQVTM, CDR2 ANQGSEA. The CDR3 is 16 amino acids. The CDR3 region has the DNA TGCAGCGTTATCTCGGACAGGGGGCTTCTCCAAGAGACCCAGTACTTC. Its translation is CSVISDRGLLQETQYF.

V usage is TRBV25-1 and J usage is TRBJ2-5, with D uncertain. This CDR3 comprises 14 residues. The V gene lost 3 bases and the J gene lost 0 bases, with 8 bases spanning the gap. The V gene's germline CDR1 is MGHDK and CDR2 SYGVNS. The chain's CDR3 is CASSDRGHQETQYF. CDR3 nucleotides: TGTGCCAGCAGTGATAGAGGACACCAAGAGACCCAGTACTTC.

The rearrangement uses TRBV20-1 and TRBJ2-1, with D tentatively TRBD1 (5 bases). CDR1 and CDR2 from the germline V gene are DFQATT and SNEGSKA (reference sequence). The V and J ends lost 6 bases and 15 bases respectively, with 27 bases between them. The CDR3 is 14 residues long. CDR3: CSARQLMSSSTPFF. DNA for the CDR3: TGCAGTGCCCGACAGCTAATGTCTTCCTCAACCCCGTTCTTC.

This clonotype turned up a few times. The chain carries TRBV7-2 and TRBJ2-2; 7 bases are a match to TRBD1. Losses at the gene ends were 5 bases for V and 3 bases for J; bases not matched to a gene: 6. The CDR3 covers 15 residues. Germline V gives CDR1 SGHTA, CDR2 FQGNSA. The CDR3 sequence: CASSPRTGYTGELFF. CDR3 DNA: TGTGCCAGCAGCCCCCGGACAGGATACACCGGGGAGCTGTTTTTT.

The chain has TRBV7-9 and TRBJ2-3; D not resolved. The V gene's germline CDR1 is SEHNR and CDR2 FQNEAQ (reference sequence). V lost 2 bases and J lost 5, with 8 bases in between. The length of the CDR3 is 13 residues. The CDR3: CASSLSAIDTQYF. CDR3 nucleotides: TGTGCCAGCAGCTTAAGCGCGATAGATACGCAGTATTTT. Complete variable domain (other parts from reference TRBV7-9 and TRBJ2-3): DTGVSQNPRHKITKRGQNVTFRCDPISEHNRLYWYRQTLGQGPEFLTYFQNEAQLEKSRLLSDRFSAERPKGSFSTLEIQRTEQGDSAMYLCASSLSAIDTQYFGPGTRLTVL.

The chain joins TRBV28 to TRBJ2-1, with 8 bases lining up with TRBD2. Germline V gene data show CDR1 as MDHEN and CDR2 as SYDVKM. The CDR3 extends over 15 amino acids. After removal of 6 bases from V and 0 bases from J, the junction contained 4 bases not matched to a gene. The CDR3 protein is CASSPAGGSYNEQFF. The CDR3 DNA is TGTGCCAGCAGCCCTGCGGGGGGCTCCTACAATGAGCAGTTCTTC.

This clonotype has at least ten counts. V and J are TRBV5-4 and TRBJ2-2; TRBD2 aligns across 8 bases. CDR3 length: 18 residues. CDR1 and CDR2 (germline): SGHNT, YYREEE (reference sequence). Trimming removed 0 bases from V and 0 bases from J; junction bases left unmatched: 7. Written as DNA, the CDR3 is TGTGCCAGCAGCTTGGATCTTAGCGGGACGTCGAACACCGGGGAGCTGTTTTTT. It codes for CASSLDLSGTSNTGELFF.

To note about this clonotype: At one boundary the junction diverges from the germline segment, which might be a read error. The chain uses TRBV28 and TRBJ2-1, with 12 positions matching TRBD2. Per the germline V gene, CDR1 is MDHEN and CDR2 is SYDVKM. This CDR3 contains 15 residues. CDR3 loop: CVSNPTSGSYNEQFF. The CDR3 DNA is TGTGTCAGCAATCCGACTAGCGGGAGTTATAATGAGCAGTTCTTC.

This rearrangement joins TRBV20-1 to TRBJ2-4, with 8 bases fitting TRBD2. Germline V gene data show CDR1 as DFQATT and CDR2 as SNEGSKA (reference sequence). V was pared by 5 bases and J by 2 bases, with 5 bases of the junction left unmatched. CDR3 length equals 14 residues. The CDR3: CSAAGGSSKNIQYF. CDR3 DNA sequence: TGCAGTGCTGCGGGAGGCTCATCCAAAAACATTCAGTACTTC.

This clonotype was recorded a few times. The chain uses TRBV5-1 and TRBJ2-7; the D gene is possibly TRBD1 (7 bases). The CDR3 has 14 amino acids. The germline V gene has CDR1 SGHRS and CDR2 YFSETQ. V lost 6 bases to trimming and J lost 1 base, with 14 bases between them. The CDR3 here is CASTWQGGSYEQYF. In DNA, the CDR3 is TGCGCCAGCACCTGGCAGGGGGGTTCCTACGAGCAGTACTTC. The whole variable domain, filled in from reference TRBV5-1 and TRBJ2-7, reads KAGVTQTPRYLIKTRGQQVTLSCSPISGHRSVSWYQQTPGQGLQFLFEYFSETQRNKGNFPGRFSGRQFSNSRSEMNVSTLELGDSALYLCASTWQGGSYEQYFGPGTRLTVT.

This clonotype was observed at least ten times. The V and J genes are TRBV20-1 and TRBJ2-7; the D is unclear. CDR1 DFQATT and CDR2 SNEGSKA come from the germline V gene (reference sequence). V shed 3 bases and J shed 2 bases, with 8 bases lying between them. The CDR3 is 12 residues long. The CDR3 DNA follows: TGCAGTGCTAGGTGGCTAGCCTACGAGCAGTACTTC. Protein: CSARWLAYEQYF.

This clonotype was counted a few times. The chain couples TRBV7-2 to TRBJ2-3; D not resolved. This CDR3 is built from 11 residues. Germline loops: CDR1 SGHTA, CDR2 FQGNSA. Deletions cut 6 bases from V and 8 bases from J, with 9 bases between. CDR3 nucleotides: TGTGCCAGCAGTTTTGCCCGTACGCAGTATTTT. It encodes CASSFARTQYF.